This TCR beta chain was observed in a study of T-cell reconstitution after alpha-beta-depleted transplantation in children. This clonotype was seen a handful of times. This CDR3 is 19 amino acids long. Germline assignment: CDR1 DFQATT and CDR2 SNEGSKA (reference sequence). The V and J ends lost 5 bases and 5 bases, in that order; junction bases with no gene match: 19. Unique molecular identifiers featured in how the TCRbeta library was prepared. One entry per CDR3 protein, called by TCRdb with MiXCR from the PCR reads. The table shows roughly 200,000 distinct CDR3 sequences, with approximately 15% occurring only once.

The specimen comprised PBMCs from the stem cell graft donor, sampled from the stem cell graft. This rearrangement joins TRBV20-1 to TRBJ2-5, with 14 nucleotides matching TRBD2. This receptor was taken from a human donor who donated a stem cell graft to a child with acute lymphoblastic leukemia. As DNA, the CDR3 is TGCAGTGCTTTCACTCGTAGTTTTGCGGGACTAGCGGGAGAGGAGACCCAGTACTTC. Its protein product is CSAFTRSFAGLAGEETQYF.